Each of the 9 T cell receptor beta chains below was sequenced from the same sample in a study of blood T cell repertoires in COVID-19. Some clones are missing from TCRdb's copy, which holds only in-frame ones; the method was immunoSEQ multiplex PCR. Among about 75,000 clones, 87% were seen once, and the ten largest hold more than 5.5%. Sequencing used peripheral blood. The receptors come from a woman aged 45 to 65 with acute or convalescent COVID-19.

The rearrangement joins TRBV5-4 to TRBJ2-7; D is ambiguous. The germline V gene has CDR1 SGHNT and CDR2 YYREEE (reference sequence). This CDR3 contains 14 residues. The V and J ends lost 0 bases and 0 bases respectively, with 7 bases between them. CDR3 nucleotides: TGTGCCAGCAGCTTGGGGAGTAGCTCCTACGAGCAGTACTTC. It encodes CASSLGSSSYEQYF. The full variable domain, completed using reference TRBV5-4 and TRBJ2-7, is ETGVTQSPTHLIKTRGQQVTLRCSSQSGHNTVSWYQQALGQGPQFIFQYYREEENGRGNFPPRFSGLQFPNYSSELNVNALELDDSALYLCASSLGSSSYEQYFGPGTRLTVT.

V usage is TRBV7-9 and J usage is TRBJ2-7, with D possibly being TRBD1 (5 bases). Trimming took off 2 bases at V and 3 bases at J, with 5 bases between the two ends. Germline lookup yields CDR1 SEHNR and CDR2 FQNEAQ (reference sequence). The CDR3 spans 12 residues. The chain's CDR3 is CASSLRGYEQYF. The DNA of the CDR3 is TGTGCCAGCAGCTTAAGGGGCTACGAGCAGTACTTC.

The chain joins TRBV11-3 to TRBJ1-3, with 7 bases aligning to TRBD1. V was pared by 3 bases and J by 0 bases, with 8 bases of the junction left unmatched. The length of the CDR3 is 17 residues. Germline CDR1 SGHNT, CDR2 YENEEA. Here the CDR3 DNA reads TGTGCCAGCAGCTTCTGGGACAGCCTGCTCTCTGGAAACACCATATATTTT. As protein: CASSFWDSLLSGNTIYF.

Only one count was recorded for this clone. J is TRBJ1-5 and V is TRBV5-8; maybe TRBD1 (6 bases). Germline CDR1 is SGHTS and CDR2 is YDEGEE. This CDR3 comprises 15 residues. The V end was cut by 4 bases, the J end by 3 bases, with 14 bases between. The CDR3 nucleotides are TGTGCCAGCAGCCATGACAGGATCGTCAATCAGCCCCAGCATTTT. As protein: CASSHDRIVNQPQHF.

This clone has a handful of counts. Here the CDR3 DNA reads TGTGCCAGCACTTCGAGTGGGGCAGCTAACTATGGCTACACCTTC. Residues: CASTSSGAANYGYTF. The rearrangement links TRBV6-5 to TRBJ1-2; possibly TRBD1 for D (5 bases). This CDR3 is 15 amino acids long. Germline V gene sequence: CDR1 MNHEY, CDR2 SVGAGI. V was shortened by 7 bases and J by 0 bases, with 15 bases between the two germline ends.

This clone has only one observation. The chain joins TRBV18 to TRBJ1-2; D not resolved. This CDR3 comprises 15 residues. Per germline, CDR1 KGHSH and CDR2 LQKENI. The V end was cut by 5 bases, the J end by 4 bases, with 17 bases between. CDR3 sequence reads: CASSLGTEPLYGYTF. The CDR3 region has the DNA TGTGCCAGCTCATTAGGTACAGAACCTCTCTATGGCTACACCTTC.

The rearrangement joins TRBV2 to TRBJ2-1; TRBD1 matches 8 bases. The CDR3 has 16 residues. With 5 bases clipped from V and 10 bases from J, the junction kept 16 bases outside the gene matches. Germline loops: CDR1 SNHLY, CDR2 FYNNEI. The CDR3 DNA sequence: TGTGCCAGCAGTTTGACGAGACAGGGGAGAATCGGCGAGCAGTTCTTC. The encoded protein is CASSLTRQGRIGEQFF.

The rearrangement joins TRBV7-9 to TRBJ2-7; perhaps TRBD1 as D (6 bases). Germline CDR1 is SEHNR and CDR2 is FQNEAQ (reference sequence). Trimming took 5 bases from V and 3 from J, leaving 20 bases between them. The CDR3 loop spans 16 amino acids. The CDR3 reads CASSPVIGTNFYEQYF. The CDR3 bases are TGTGCCAGCAGCCCAGTGATCGGGACAAATTTCTACGAGCAGTACTTC.

This chain joins TRBV14 and TRBJ1-1; D is ambiguous. The CDR3 loop spans 13 amino acids. Per the germline V gene, CDR1 is SGHDN and CDR2 is FVKESK. The ends were cut back, 6 bases at V and 2 bases at J, with 10 bases in the middle. The CDR3: CASRRRANTEAFF. The CDR3 DNA reads as TGTGCCAGCAGGAGGAGGGCTAACACTGAAGCTTTCTTT.